The rows below give T cell receptor beta chains drawn from one sample of a study of T cell repertoires in cytomegalovirus infection. TCRdb itself ran the reads through MiXCR, one entry per CDR3 protein. Among around 530,000 distinct CDR3 sequences listed, more than 25% were seen once. Sample: PBMCs. Source of these receptors: a human donor in good health (CMV status not recorded). Some clones in this sample may be carry-over from other donors' samples. CDR3s include the opening cysteine and the closing phenylalanine or tryptophan. Fields, in order: CDR3 DNA, CDR3 protein, D gene, J gene, clone size, V gene. D genes are given only for firm matches. Clone size is stated in some rows and not others, as once, few, many or a class when expanded.

CDR3nt: TGTGCCAGCAGCTTGTCGGGGGCTCAGCAGCCCCAGCATTTT; CDR3aa: CASSLSGAQQPQHF; d_gene: NA; j_gene: TRBJ1-5; abundance: many; v_gene: TRBV7-2
CDR3nt: TGTGCCAGTAGCCGGACTAGCTTGGGTAGCACAGATACGCAGTATTTT; CDR3aa: CASSRTSLGSTDTQYF; d_gene: TRBD2; j_gene: TRBJ2-3; abundance: many; v_gene: TRBV11-3
CDR3nt: TGTGCCAGCAGCTTAGGGGGACTAGCGGGAGAGACCGGGGAGCTGTTTTTT; CDR3aa: CASSLGGLAGETGELFF; d_gene: TRBD2; j_gene: TRBJ2-2; abundance: NA; v_gene: TRBV7-6
CDR3nt: TGTGCCAGCAGCTTAGAAGTAGGGAACTATGGCTACACCTTC; CDR3aa: CASSLEVGNYGYTF; d_gene: NA; j_gene: TRBJ1-2; abundance: few; v_gene: TRBV7-6
CDR3nt: TGCAGTGCTTCTAGGGGGCTTCGCGCTGAAGCTTTCTTT; CDR3aa: CSASRGLRAEAFF; d_gene: TRBD1; j_gene: TRBJ1-1; abundance: NA; v_gene: TRBV20-1
CDR3nt: TGTGCCAGCAGCTTTACGGGACTAGCGGGAGAGACCCAGTACTTC; CDR3aa: CASSFTGLAGETQYF; d_gene: TRBD2; j_gene: TRBJ2-5; abundance: many; v_gene: TRBV7-2
CDR3nt: TGTGCCAGCAGTTTAGGGACAGGGTTATTCCTCATGAACACTGAAGCTTTCTTT; CDR3aa: CASSLGTGLFLMNTEAFF; d_gene: TRBD1; j_gene: TRBJ1-1; abundance: few; v_gene: TRBV12-3/TRBV12-4
CDR3nt: TGTGCCAGCAGCACGGGCGGGACTAGCACCGGGGAGCTGTTTTTT; CDR3aa: CASSTGGTSTGELFF; d_gene: TRBD2; j_gene: TRBJ2-2; abundance: many; v_gene: TRBV5-4
CDR3nt: TGTGCCAGCAGTGGGGACCTAGGTTGGAAGGATACGCAGTATTTT; CDR3aa: CASSGDLGWKDTQYF; d_gene: NA; j_gene: TRBJ2-3; abundance: NA; v_gene: TRBV5-5
CDR3nt: TGTGCCAGTAAAGGTTTCAGGGGGGTCATCAATGAGCAGTTCTTC; CDR3aa: CASKGFRGVINEQFF; d_gene: NA; j_gene: TRBJ2-1; abundance: few; v_gene: TRBV19
CDR3nt: TGTGCCAGCAGTCGACCCGAGAACACTGAAGCTTTCTTT; CDR3aa: CASSRPENTEAFF; d_gene: NA; j_gene: TRBJ1-1; abundance: NA; v_gene: TRBV7-9
CDR3nt: TGTGCCAGCAGCAATACCGGGACTAGCGGGAGTTACGAGCAGTACTTC; CDR3aa: CASSNTGTSGSYEQYF; d_gene: TRBD2; j_gene: TRBJ2-7; abundance: NA; v_gene: TRBV6-2/TRBV6-3
CDR3nt: TGTGCCAGCAGCTCAGGACTAGCGGGTTCTCACACCGGGGAGCTGTTTTTT; CDR3aa: CASSSGLAGSHTGELFF; d_gene: TRBD2; j_gene: TRBJ2-2; abundance: many; v_gene: TRBV7-2
CDR3nt: TGTGCCAGCAGCCGGGACAGGTCCTACGAGCAGTACTTC; CDR3aa: CASSRDRSYEQYF; d_gene: TRBD1; j_gene: TRBJ2-7; abundance: many; v_gene: TRBV7-2
CDR3nt: TGTGCCAGCAGCAAGTCCCCCGGGGAGCTGTTTTTT; CDR3aa: CASSKSPGELFF; d_gene: NA; j_gene: TRBJ2-2; abundance: many; v_gene: TRBV7-2
CDR3nt: TGTGCCAGCAGTGACTCCCTTGTTGGCGCAGATACGCAGTATTTT; CDR3aa: CASSDSLVGADTQYF; d_gene: NA; j_gene: TRBJ2-3; abundance: few; v_gene: TRBV6-4
CDR3nt: TGTGCCAGCAGTTTAGTATTACAGGGGGCTTTTACTGGGGCCAACGTCCTGACTTTC; CDR3aa: CASSLVLQGAFTGANVLTF; d_gene: TRBD1; j_gene: TRBJ2-6; abundance: NA; v_gene: TRBV12-3/TRBV12-4
CDR3nt: TGTGCCAGCAGCTTATCTAGCGGGAGTTTATACAATGAGCAGTTCTTC; CDR3aa: CASSLSSGSLYNEQFF; d_gene: TRBD2; j_gene: TRBJ2-1; abundance: many; v_gene: TRBV7-2
CDR3nt: TGCAGCGTTGAAGTGCCGGGACAGTCCTATGGCTACACCTTC; CDR3aa: CSVEVPGQSYGYTF; d_gene: TRBD1; j_gene: TRBJ1-2; abundance: NA; v_gene: TRBV29-1
CDR3nt: TGTGCCAGCAGTTTATATTCGGGGACGTCAAGTACCTACGAGCAGTACTTC; CDR3aa: CASSLYSGTSSTYEQYF; d_gene: NA; j_gene: TRBJ2-7; abundance: few; v_gene: TRBV27
CDR3nt: TGTGCCAGTAGTATAGGAGTGGGGCCCGAGGGGAGGCAAAACATTCAGTACTTC; CDR3aa: CASSIGVGPEGRQNIQYF; d_gene: NA; j_gene: TRBJ2-4; abundance: NA; v_gene: TRBV19
CDR3nt: TGTGCCAGCAGTTTGCGGGATTCCGAGCAGTACTTC; CDR3aa: CASSLRDSEQYF; d_gene: NA; j_gene: TRBJ2-7; abundance: NA; v_gene: TRBV28
CDR3nt: TGTGCCAGCAGCCGCGACGGGGCTAGCACTGAAGCTTTCTTT; CDR3aa: CASSRDGASTEAFF; d_gene: NA; j_gene: TRBJ1-1; abundance: many; v_gene: TRBV7-2
CDR3nt: TGTGCCAGCAGGGGGGCATCGGGACAGGGGTCCGCTTTCTCCTACGAGCAGTACTTC; CDR3aa: CASRGASGQGSAFSYEQYF; d_gene: TRBD1; j_gene: TRBJ2-7; abundance: few; v_gene: TRBV27
CDR3nt: TGTGCCAGCAGCGCCCGCCGCGGCAGGGCGGAGACCCAGTACTTC; CDR3aa: CASSARRGRAETQYF; d_gene: NA; j_gene: TRBJ2-5; abundance: few; v_gene: TRBV7-9
CDR3nt: TGCAGTGCTAGAAAGACCAATGAGCAGTTCTTC; CDR3aa: CSARKTNEQFF; d_gene: NA; j_gene: TRBJ2-1; abundance: few; v_gene: TRBV20-1
CDR3nt: TGCGCCAGCAGCCAACCAGGGGCCCCTCAGCCCCAGCATTTT; CDR3aa: CASSQPGAPQPQHF; d_gene: NA; j_gene: TRBJ1-5; abundance: NA; v_gene: TRBV4-1
CDR3nt: TGTGCCAGCAGCATACAGGGGGGGACTGAAGCTTTCTTT; CDR3aa: CASSIQGGTEAFF; d_gene: TRBD1; j_gene: TRBJ1-1; abundance: many; v_gene: TRBV7-8
CDR3nt: TGTGCCAGCAGCGTTCGTCTAGCGGGATCTGGGGGTGAGCAGTTCTTC; CDR3aa: CASSVRLAGSGGEQFF; d_gene: TRBD2; j_gene: TRBJ2-1; abundance: few; v_gene: TRBV12-3/TRBV12-4
CDR3nt: TGTGCCATCAGGCTTGGGGAGGACCGGGACGATGAGCAGTTCTTC; CDR3aa: CAIRLGEDRDDEQFF; d_gene: NA; j_gene: TRBJ2-1; abundance: NA; v_gene: TRBV10-3
CDR3nt: TGTGCCAGCAGCACAACAGGGGCGTATACCTTC; CDR3aa: CASSTTGAYTF; d_gene: TRBD1; j_gene: TRBJ1-2; abundance: many; v_gene: TRBV11-2
CDR3nt: TGTGCCAGCAGCTCGATGGGTGTTAGCACAGATACGCAGTATTTT; CDR3aa: CASSSMGVSTDTQYF; d_gene: NA; j_gene: TRBJ2-3; abundance: few; v_gene: TRBV7-3
CDR3nt: TGTGCCAGCAGCCCGGGACAGGGGTACACCGGGGAGCTGTTTTTT; CDR3aa: CASSPGQGYTGELFF; d_gene: TRBD1; j_gene: TRBJ2-2; abundance: many; v_gene: TRBV7-2
CDR3nt: TGTGCCAGTAGCTCCGGGACTACCCGGACCAATGAGCAGTTCTTC; CDR3aa: CASSSGTTRTNEQFF; d_gene: TRBD2; j_gene: TRBJ2-1; abundance: NA; v_gene: TRBV19
CDR3nt: TGTGCCAGCATTCGCACGGGGAACACTGAAGCTTTCTTT; CDR3aa: CASIRTGNTEAFF; d_gene: NA; j_gene: TRBJ1-1; abundance: NA; v_gene: TRBV6-2/TRBV6-3
CDR3nt: TGTGCCAGCACCGGGACAGGAACTAGGAACACTGAAGCTTTCTTT; CDR3aa: CASTGTGTRNTEAFF; d_gene: TRBD1; j_gene: TRBJ1-1; abundance: many; v_gene: TRBV7-9
CDR3nt: TGTGCCGCCCAATTGGCGGGAGGGTTTTACAATGAGCAGTTCTTC; CDR3aa: CAAQLAGGFYNEQFF; d_gene: TRBD2; j_gene: TRBJ2-1; abundance: NA; v_gene: TRBV6-5
CDR3nt: TGTGCCAGCAGCGCCCGGACTTATAGCGCCGGGGAGCTGTTTTTT; CDR3aa: CASSARTYSAGELFF; d_gene: NA; j_gene: TRBJ2-2; abundance: NA; v_gene: TRBV7-9
CDR3nt: TGCGCCAGCAGGGTCGGGTATCAGGGAGAGACCCAGTACTTC; CDR3aa: CASRVGYQGETQYF; d_gene: NA; j_gene: TRBJ2-5; abundance: few; v_gene: TRBV5-1
CDR3nt: TGTGCCAGTACCGGGCCAGGGGCCTACAATGAGCAGTTCTTC; CDR3aa: CASTGPGAYNEQFF; d_gene: NA; j_gene: TRBJ2-1; abundance: NA; v_gene: TRBV19
CDR3nt: TGTGCCAGCAGCGTAGAGGGGGGACGATCACCCCTCCACTTT; CDR3aa: CASSVEGGRSPLHF; d_gene: NA; j_gene: TRBJ1-6; abundance: few; v_gene: TRBV9
CDR3nt: TGTGCCAGCAGCCGGAGAAACCTCGCCTCGAACACTGAAGCTTTCTTT; CDR3aa: CASSRRNLASNTEAFF; d_gene: NA; j_gene: TRBJ1-1; abundance: NA; v_gene: TRBV5-6
CDR3nt: TGTGCCAGCAGCTTATCCCCCCTGGCCGCTTCAGAAGCTTTCTTT; CDR3aa: CASSLSPLAASEAFF; d_gene: NA; j_gene: TRBJ1-1; abundance: many; v_gene: TRBV7-3
CDR3nt: TGTGCCAGTAGTATAGGGGGACTAGCGGACAATGAGCAGTTCTTC; CDR3aa: CASSIGGLADNEQFF; d_gene: TRBD2; j_gene: TRBJ2-1; abundance: NA; v_gene: TRBV19
CDR3nt: TGCAGTGCTAGAGTCGCAGGGGGGAACCAAGAGACCCAGTACTTC; CDR3aa: CSARVAGGNQETQYF; d_gene: NA; j_gene: TRBJ2-5; abundance: NA; v_gene: TRBV20-1
CDR3nt: TGTGCCAGCAGCACGGACTGGCGCGAGCAGTACTTC; CDR3aa: CASSTDWREQYF; d_gene: NA; j_gene: TRBJ2-7; abundance: few; v_gene: TRBV12-3/TRBV12-4
CDR3nt: TGCAGTGCTAGATCACCGCAGGGCGAGAATCAGCCCCAGCATTTT; CDR3aa: CSARSPQGENQPQHF; d_gene: NA; j_gene: TRBJ1-5; abundance: NA; v_gene: TRBV20-1
CDR3nt: TGTGCCAGTAGTTTTCAAGACTCTGGAAACACCATATATTTT; CDR3aa: CASSFQDSGNTIYF; d_gene: NA; j_gene: TRBJ1-3; abundance: few; v_gene: TRBV19
CDR3nt: TGTGCCAGCAGCGGCCCCCGGACAGGCATCTATGGCTACACCTTC; CDR3aa: CASSGPRTGIYGYTF; d_gene: TRBD1; j_gene: TRBJ1-2; abundance: NA; v_gene: TRBV27
CDR3nt: TGTGCCAGCAGGCAAACAGGGGGTATACTGTTTTTT; CDR3aa: CASRQTGGILFF; d_gene: TRBD1; j_gene: TRBJ1-4; abundance: few; v_gene: TRBV12-3/TRBV12-4
CDR3nt: TGTGCCAGCAGCTCCTATTCCGGGAACGAGCAGTACTTC; CDR3aa: CASSSYSGNEQYF; d_gene: NA; j_gene: TRBJ2-7; abundance: many; v_gene: TRBV7-6
CDR3nt: TGTGCCAGCAGTTACCCGGGGTTCTATGGCTACACCTTC; CDR3aa: CASSYPGFYGYTF; d_gene: NA; j_gene: TRBJ1-2; abundance: NA; v_gene: TRBV6-8